This T cell receptor beta chain was found in a study of radiotherapy plus CTLA-4 blockade in lung cancer. About the research overall: For approximately 17% of patients, objective responses occurred, and approximately 31% had disease control. Broader study findings: Among reported predictors of response, early blood T cell clone dynamics with interferon-beta performed best.

In the case of this clone: The target antigen is unknown.

Alongside CTLA-4 blockade with ipilimumab, patients with chemo-refractory metastatic non-small-cell lung cancer received focal radiation. The assay was immunoSEQ multiplex PCR, and TCRdb's table has in-frame clones only and misses some. The sample lists tens of thousands of clones; 60% to 80% were seen once. Per the germline V gene, CDR1 is SGDLS and CDR2 is YYNGEE. CDR3 length equals 16 residues. V lost 3 bases, J lost 2 bases, and 8 bases stayed unmatched. The V and J genes are TRBV9 and TRBJ2-3; the match to TRBD2 covers 8 bases. This receptor was taken from a human donor with non-small cell lung cancer who had stable disease on radiotherapy plus ipilimumab. The specimen comprised peripheral blood, sampled from a patient treated with radiotherapy plus ipilimumab. The CDR3 region has the DNA TGTGCCAGCAGCGCCTCCTCCGGGGGGGACACAGATACGCAGTATTTT. This encodes CASSASSGGDTDTQYF.